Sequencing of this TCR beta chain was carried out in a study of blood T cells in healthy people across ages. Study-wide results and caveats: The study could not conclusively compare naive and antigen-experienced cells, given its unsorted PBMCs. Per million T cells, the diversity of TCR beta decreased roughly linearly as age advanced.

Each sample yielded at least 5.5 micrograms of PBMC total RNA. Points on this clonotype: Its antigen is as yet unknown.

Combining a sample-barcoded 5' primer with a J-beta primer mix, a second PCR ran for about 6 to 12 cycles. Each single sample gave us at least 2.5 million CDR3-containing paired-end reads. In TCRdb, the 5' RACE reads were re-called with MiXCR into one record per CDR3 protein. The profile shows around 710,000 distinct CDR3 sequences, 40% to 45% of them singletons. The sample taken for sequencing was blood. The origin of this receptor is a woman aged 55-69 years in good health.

The CDR3 sequence: CATTVLGYTF. The CDR3 DNA reads TGTGCCACCACTGTGTTAGGCTACACCTTC. The rearrangement uses TRBV7-9 and TRBJ1-2; D is ambiguous. This CDR3 is built from 10 residues. CDR1 and CDR2 (germline): SEHNR, FQNEAQ (reference sequence). V lost 10 bases to trimming and J lost 8 bases, with 11 bases between them.